The next 28 T cell receptor beta chains were all read from a single sample in a study of blood T cells in healthy people across ages. The second PCR ran about 6 to 11 cycles with a sample-barcoded 5' primer and J-beta primers. Each CDR3 protein gets one entry after TCRdb re-called the 5' RACE reads with MiXCR. The table records about 1,000,000 distinct CDR3 sequences, around 45% of them present only once. The source material was blood. The origin of the receptors is a woman aged 55 to 70 in good health.

The chain carries TRBV11-2 and TRBJ2-7, with D perhaps matching TRBD2 (7 bases). V lost 2 bases to trimming and J lost 0 bases, with 17 bases between them. CDR1 is SGHAT, CDR2 FQNNGV, per germline. The CDR3 length is 17 residues. The CDR3 DNA sequence: TGTGCCAGCAGCTTATACGCCGGGGGCGGGAGCTCCTACGAGCAGTACTTC. Translating it yields CASSLYAGGGSSYEQYF.

V usage is TRBV21-1 and J usage is TRBJ2-5; the D call TRBD1 from the table was never checked on the DNA. Near its end, the DNA agrees better with TRBJ2-7, so the J call may be wrong. TRBV21-1 is a documented pseudogene. The CDR3 is 16 residues long. The CDR3 loop is CASSKVGTGGRNEQYF. DNA of the CDR3: TGTGCCAGCAGCAAAGTGGGAACAGGGGGCAGGAACGAGCAGTACTTC.

This clonotype was recorded only once. The chain combines TRBV20-1 with TRBJ2-4; D perhaps matches TRBD2 (6 bases). The assigned J gene may be wrong: the sequence end matches TRBJ2-7 better. CDR1 is DFQATT and CDR2 is SNEGSKA in the germline V gene (reference sequence). The CDR3 sequence is 13 residues long. Here the CDR3 reads CSAPRLERNEQYF. The CDR3 DNA reads TGCAGTGCTCCTCGACTAGAGAGGAACGAGCAGTACTTC.

In this sample, this clonotype turned up a few times. The chain has TRBV6-5 and TRBJ2-5, with a weak D call TRBD2 (7 bases). The V end lost 7 bases, the J end lost 5 bases, and 17 bases lay between the germline ends. CDR1 and CDR2 (germline): MNHEY, SVGAGI. This CDR3 has 14 amino acids. The CDR3 bases are TGTGCCAGCAAGGGGGAGGGGTTCGTGGAGACCCAGTACTTC. Its translation is CASKGEGFVETQYF.

This chain uses TRBV27 with TRBJ2-7; 7 nucleotides align to TRBD1. Trimming at V came to 7 bases and at J to 6 bases, leaving 3 bases not matched to a gene. This CDR3 is 11 amino acids long. Germline loops: CDR1 MNHEY, CDR2 SMNVEV (reference sequence). The DNA of the CDR3 is TGTGCCAGCACCCACAGGGGCGAGCAGTACTTC. Translated: CASTHRGEQYF.

This chain uses TRBV4-1 with TRBJ2-5, with 11 positions matching TRBD2. Germline loops: CDR1 MGHRA, CDR2 YSYEKL. V lost 0 bases and J lost 4; bases outside the gene matches: 4. There are 16 residues in the CDR3. CDR3 coding DNA: TGCGCCAGCAGCCAAGAGCTAGCGGGAGGTTCAGAGACCCAGTACTTC. Amino acid sequence: CASSQELAGGSETQYF.

This clonotype has a handful of counts. The J gene is TRBJ1-1, the V gene TRBV5-1; D perhaps matches TRBD1 (6 bases). Germline V gene data show CDR1 as SGHRS and CDR2 as YFSETQ. The CDR3 has 12 residues. Trimming removed 5 bases at V and 5 bases at J, with 10 bases between. The CDR3 loop is CASRGGATEAFF. DNA for the CDR3: TGCGCCAGCAGAGGGGGGGCTACTGAAGCTTTCTTT.

The chain couples TRBV7-9 to TRBJ2-5; TRBD1 agrees at 9 bases. With the DNA end fitting TRBJ2-7 better, the J assignment may be wrong. Germline loops: CDR1 SEHNR, CDR2 FQNEAQ (reference sequence). CDR3 size: 15 residues. CDR3 amino acids: CASSHRDREIYEQYF. The CDR3 nucleotides are TGTGCCAGCAGCCACCGGGACAGGGAGATCTACGAGCAGTACTTC.

J is TRBJ2-5 and V is TRBV10-2; TRBD2 matches at 9 bases. Germline V CDR1 and CDR2: WSHSY, SAAADI. The CDR3 has 15 residues. V lost 3 bases to trimming and J lost 5 bases; unmatched junction nucleotides: 7. The CDR3 sequence is CASSEGKREVETQYF. The CDR3 region has the DNA TGCGCCAGCAGTGAAGGGAAGCGGGAGGTGGAGACCCAGTACTTC.

V gene TRBV14 combines with J gene TRBJ2-2; no firm D call. The length of the CDR3 is 16 residues. V lost 3 bases and J lost 4, with 15 bases in between. The germline CDR1 and CDR2 sequences are SGHDN and FVKESK. CDR3: CASSQASGRSTGELFF. The CDR3 DNA follows: TGTGCCAGCAGCCAGGCGTCCGGAAGGTCCACCGGGGAGCTGTTTTTT.

The chain joins TRBV2 to TRBJ1-2, with TRBD1 as a possible D gene (6 bases). Germline CDR1 reads SNHLY; CDR2 reads FYNNEI. V shed 5 bases and J shed 2 bases, with 21 bases lying between them. CDR3 length: 17 amino acids. CDR3 sequence reads: CASSFLSQGRSNYGYTF. The CDR3 coding sequence is TGTGCCAGCAGTTTCCTATCACAGGGCAGATCCAACTATGGCTACACCTTC.

The table lists this clonotype with a few counts. The rearrangement uses TRBV2 and TRBJ2-7, with D uncertain. The CDR3 runs to 13 residues. V was trimmed by 6 bases and J by 0 bases, leaving 9 bases between them. CDR1 is SNHLY and CDR2 is FYNNEI in the germline V gene. The CDR3 sequence is CASRDTGSYEQYF. Here the CDR3 DNA reads TGTGCCAGCAGGGATACCGGCTCCTACGAGCAGTACTTC.

A few counts support this clonotype. The chain recombines TRBV5-5 with TRBJ2-3, with D possibly matching TRBD2 (6 bases). The V end was cut by 3 bases, the J end by 3 bases, with 14 bases between. The CDR3 covers 15 residues. Germline V gives CDR1 SGHKS, CDR2 YYEKEE (reference sequence). In DNA form, the CDR3 reads TGTGCCAGCAGCTGGGGACTTACGAAGACAGATACGCAGTATTTT. This encodes CASSWGLTKTDTQYF.

This clonotype was seen repeatedly, ten times or more. This chain connects TRBV4-1 to TRBJ2-5, with 12 bases that match TRBD2. Unmatched junction bases numbered 16, after V lost 1 base and J lost 1 base. CDR1 is MGHRA and CDR2 is YSYEKL in the germline V gene. The CDR3 runs to 21 residues. CDR3 nucleotides: TGCGCCAGCAGCCAAGCTCGACTAGCGGGAGAGTGGGGGGGCTTCCAAGAGACCCAGTACTTC. Amino acids: CASSQARLAGEWGGFQETQYF.

The CDR3 DNA follows: TGTGCCAGCAGCCTTACAGCGGGTCGGTCCTACAATGAGCAGTTCTTC. Its protein product is CASSLTAGRSYNEQFF. J is TRBJ2-1 and V is TRBV7-3, with D possibly being TRBD2 (6 bases). The CDR3 contains 16 residues. V was trimmed by 5 bases and J by 1 base, leaving 15 bases between them. Germline V gene data show CDR1 as SGHTA and CDR2 as FQGTGA.

In this sample, this clonotype turned up many times. The rearrangement uses TRBV7-2 and TRBJ2-7; D assignment may be TRBD1 or TRBD2 (6 bases each). Germline V CDR1 and CDR2: SGHTA, FQGNSA. This CDR3 spans 15 amino acids. Trimming pared 2 bases from V and 0 bases from J, leaving 11 bases between. This CDR3 is CASSLFGGPSYEQYF. The CDR3 DNA sequence: TGTGCCAGCAGCTTATTTGGGGGGCCCTCCTACGAGCAGTACTTC.

This clonotype was detected many times. The chain has TRBV29-1 and TRBJ2-1; D remains ambiguous. Trimming removed 7 bases at V and 6 bases at J, with 16 bases between. The CDR3 contains 13 residues. Germline loops: CDR1 SQVTM, CDR2 ANQGSEA. The CDR3 sequence: CSAQARYANEQFF. The CDR3 DNA sequence: TGCAGCGCTCAGGCCAGGTATGCCAATGAGCAGTTCTTC.

CDR3 in amino acids: CASSESSGIHEQYF. The CDR3 coding sequence is TGTGCCAGCAGTGAATCCAGCGGGATTCACGAGCAGTACTTC. V usage is TRBV25-1 and J usage is TRBJ2-7, with TRBD2 matching over 7 bases. CDR3 length: 14 amino acids. The J segment lost 5 bases and the V segment lost 1 base, leaving 5 bases of the junction unmatched. From germline, CDR1 is MGHDK and CDR2 SYGVNS.

J is TRBJ1-2 and V is TRBV27; the D is unclear. CDR3 size: 13 residues. V was trimmed by 4 bases and J by 8 bases, leaving 14 bases between them. Germline CDR1 and CDR2: MNHEY and SMNVEV (reference sequence). The CDR3 loop is CASSSSLGFGYTF. The DNA of the CDR3 is TGTGCCAGCAGTTCTTCTCTGGGTTTCGGCTACACCTTC.

This clonotype was counted only a few times. This chain joins TRBV12-3 or TRBV12-4 and TRBJ2-4; no clear D. CDR3 size: 14 residues. Trimming took 10 bases from V and 1 from J, leaving 14 bases between them. The CDR3 bases are TGTGCCACTACCACTCGGCGGGCCAAAAACATTCAGTACTTC. Its translation is CATTTRRAKNIQYF.

Only one count was recorded for this clonotype. The V and J genes are TRBV11-3 and TRBJ2-5; tentative D call: TRBD1 (5 bases). Trimming stripped 3 bases from V and 2 bases from J, with 16 bases between. CDR3 length: 16 amino acids. CDR1 SGHNT and CDR2 YENEEA come from the germline V gene. For the CDR3, the DNA is TGTGCCAGCAGCTTGGGGCGAAACCGGGTTCAAGAGACCCAGTACTTC. It specifies CASSLGRNRVQETQYF. Full variable domain (outside the CDR3, taken from reference TRBV11-3 and TRBJ2-5): EAGVVQSPRYKIIEKKQPVAFWCNPISGHNTLYWYLQNLGQGPELLIRYENEEAVDDSQLPKDRFSAERLKGVDSTLKIQPAELGDSAVYLCASSLGRNRVQETQYFGPGTRLLVL.

This sequence joins TRBV27 and TRBJ1-2; perhaps TRBD1 as D (6 bases). Trimming stripped 5 bases from V and 4 bases from J, with 17 bases between. Germline V gene sequence: CDR1 MNHEY, CDR2 SMNVEV (reference sequence). The CDR3 has 15 amino acids. CDR3 sequence reads: CASSDVQGGSYGYTF. The CDR3, as DNA: TGTGCCAGCAGTGACGTTCAAGGGGGGAGCTATGGCTACACCTTC.

This clonotype was detected a few times. The chain carries TRBV6-6 and TRBJ2-3; D might be TRBD2 (6 bases). This CDR3 has 16 amino acids. With 7 bases removed from V and 2 bases from J, the gap between germline ends came to 19 bases. Germline CDR1 is MNHNY and CDR2 is SVGAGI (reference sequence). The DNA of the CDR3 is TGTGCCAGCACGACGGACTGGCGGGACTCCACAGATACGCAGTATTTT. Translating gives CASTTDWRDSTDTQYF.

This chain connects TRBV4-2 to TRBJ2-3; the match to TRBD2 covers 15 bases. The CDR3 has 21 residues. The germline V gene encodes CDR1 LGHNA and CDR2 YNFKEQ. The ends lost 0 bases at V and 2 bases at J; junction bases unmatched: 12. As DNA, the CDR3 is TGTGCCAGCAGCCAAGATCCCGGACTAGCGGGGGGGCCGGCCACCACAGATACGCAGTATTTT. The encoded protein is CASSQDPGLAGGPATTDTQYF.

This clonotype came up many times. The rearrangement joins TRBV14 to TRBJ1-2; TRBD1 might be the D (5 bases). CDR1 is SGHDN, CDR2 FVKESK, per germline. V dropped 8 bases and J dropped 0 bases, with 13 bases sitting between them. The CDR3 is made up of 14 amino acids. The CDR3 protein is CASFDPGSNYGYTF. CDR3 DNA: TGTGCCAGCTTCGACCCAGGGTCTAACTATGGCTACACCTTC.

The rearrangement joins TRBV20-1 to TRBJ2-5; 9 nucleotides match TRBD1. The CDR3 length is 13 residues. The junction had 13 bases not matched to a gene; V was cut back by 6 bases and J by 11 bases. Germline-derived CDR1 and CDR2 are DFQATT and SNEGSKA (reference sequence). The CDR3: CSAQGARLFEQYF. CDR3 nucleotide sequence: TGCAGTGCACAGGGGGCGCGTCTTTTTGAGCAGTACTTC.

This clonotype occurred a few times. The rearrangement uses TRBV7-2 and TRBJ2-5; 8 bases align to TRBD2. Germline V gene lookup returns CDR1 SGHTA and CDR2 FQGNSA. The CDR3 spans 17 residues. The V and J ends lost 5 bases and 0 bases, in that order; junction bases with no gene match: 11. The CDR3 region has the DNA TGTGCCAGCAGCCCCGTTTTAGCGGGAACATACCAAGAGACCCAGTACTTC. Its protein is CASSPVLAGTYQETQYF.

J is TRBJ1-5 and V is TRBV12-3 or TRBV12-4; D uncertain. V gave up 8 bases and J gave up 4 bases, with 18 bases separating them. The CDR3 is made up of 15 amino acids. CDR3 sequence: CASGRRSGLNQPQHF. In DNA form, the CDR3 reads TGTGCCAGCGGAAGGCGCAGTGGATTAAATCAGCCCCAGCATTTT.